This is a list of T cell receptor beta chains from one sample in a study of cytomegalovirus exposure and HLA in healthy donors. The table came from immunoSEQ multiplex PCR; TCRdb's copy has only in-frame clones and leaves some out. The sample includes 150,000 or so clones, around 76% of them seen just once. Sequencing was done on a sample of PBMCs. These TCRs come from a man aged 35-49 years in good health and CMV-seropositive. CDR3s include the opening cysteine and the closing phenylalanine or tryptophan. Each record gives: V gene, clone size, D gene, J gene, CDR3 DNA, CDR3 protein. A D gene is named only where the DNA matches it firmly. Some rows have no size entry. The others give once, few or many, or a class for an expanded clone.

TRBV5-1,NA,NA,TRBJ1-1,TGCGCCAGCAGCCGACTAGCGAACACTGAAGCTTTCTTT,CASSRLANTEAFF
TRBV29-1,NA,NA,TRBJ2-7,TGCAGCGTTAAGGACACACCCTACGAGCAGTACTTC,CSVKDTPYEQYF
TRBV19,NA,TRBD1,TRBJ1-2,TGTGCTAGTAGCCCCCACAGGGGGGACTATGGCTACACCTTC,CASSPHRGDYGYTF
TRBV15,NA,TRBD2,TRBJ2-5,TGTGCCACCAGCAGAGATCTAGCGGGGGCCTCTCAAGAGACCCAGTACTTC,CATSRDLAGASQETQYF
TRBV5-6,NA,NA,TRBJ2-6,TGTGCCAGCAGCTCAACCGGGGGTTACTCTGGGGCCAACGTCCTGACTTTC,CASSSTGGYSGANVLTF
TRBV10-3,few,NA,TRBJ1-2,TGTGCCATCAGCACAGGGAACCATGGCTACACCTTC,CAISTGNHGYTF
TRBV5-4,NA,NA,TRBJ2-1,TGTGCCAGCAGCTTGTGGAGTGAGCAGTTCTTC,CASSLWSEQFF
TRBV19,NA,TRBD2,TRBJ2-2,TGTGCCAGTAGACCGACTAGCGGGGATATAACCGGGGAGCTGTTTTTT,CASRPTSGDITGELFF
TRBV5-8,NA,NA,TRBJ1-2,TGTGCCAGCAGCCTGGGGACTTGGACCTCCAACTATGGCTACACCTTC,CASSLGTWTSNYGYTF
TRBV5-5,NA,NA,TRBJ2-5,TGTGCCAGCAGCTCTTCCCTAGTCGAGACCCAGTACTTC,CASSSSLVETQYF
TRBV10-3,NA,NA,TRBJ1-6,TGTGCCATCAGTGAGGCAGGGTCTAATTCACCCCTCCACTTT,CAISEAGSNSPLHF
TRBV6-4,NA,NA,TRBJ1-2,TGTGCCAGCAGTGACTCTGCGGGGAGCGGCTACACCTTC,CASSDSAGSGYTF
TRBV4-3,NA,TRBD2,TRBJ2-7,TGCGCCAGCAGCCAAGGGACTAGCGCGGCCTACGAGCAGTACTTC,CASSQGTSAAYEQYF
TRBV7-9,few,NA,TRBJ2-7,TGTGCCAGCAGCTTAGACAGGGATCTCTACGAGCAGTACTTC,CASSLDRDLYEQYF
TRBV9,NA,TRBD1,TRBJ1-6,TGTGCCAGCAGCGTTAGTGGGACAGGGCTAAATTCACCCCTCCACTTT,CASSVSGTGLNSPLHF
TRBV5-1,once,NA,TRBJ2-3,TGCGCCAGCAGCCCTTCTGGCACAGATACGCAGTATTTT,CASSPSGTDTQYF
TRBV18,NA,TRBD1,TRBJ2-7,TGTGCCAGCTCACCAGACAGGGGGTCTTACGAGCAGTACTTC,CASSPDRGSYEQYF
TRBV7-9,NA,NA,TRBJ2-1,TGTGCCAGCAGCTGGGGGGAAAGGGTTTCTTGGGAGCAGTTCTTC,CASSWGERVSWEQFF